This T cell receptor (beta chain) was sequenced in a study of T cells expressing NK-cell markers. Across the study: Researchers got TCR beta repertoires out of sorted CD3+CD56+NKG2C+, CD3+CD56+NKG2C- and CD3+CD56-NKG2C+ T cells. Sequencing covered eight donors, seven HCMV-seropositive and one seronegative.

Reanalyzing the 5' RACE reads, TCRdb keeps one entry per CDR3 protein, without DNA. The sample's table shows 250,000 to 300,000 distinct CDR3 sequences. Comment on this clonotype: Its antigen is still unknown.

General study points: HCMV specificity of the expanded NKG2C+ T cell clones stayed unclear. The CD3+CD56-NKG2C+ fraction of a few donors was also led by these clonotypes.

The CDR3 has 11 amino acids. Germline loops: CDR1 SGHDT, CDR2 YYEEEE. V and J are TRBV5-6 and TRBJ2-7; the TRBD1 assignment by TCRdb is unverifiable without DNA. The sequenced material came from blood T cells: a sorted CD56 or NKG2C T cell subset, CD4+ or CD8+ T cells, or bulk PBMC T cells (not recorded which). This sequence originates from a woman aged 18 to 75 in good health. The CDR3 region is CASSFRGGWYF. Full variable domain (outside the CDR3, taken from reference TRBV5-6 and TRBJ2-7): DAGVTQSPTHLIKTRGQQVTLRCSPKSGHDTVSWYQQALGQGPQFIFQYYEEEERQRGNFPDRFSGHQFPNYSSELNVNALLLGDSALYLCASSFRGGWYFGPGTRLTVT.